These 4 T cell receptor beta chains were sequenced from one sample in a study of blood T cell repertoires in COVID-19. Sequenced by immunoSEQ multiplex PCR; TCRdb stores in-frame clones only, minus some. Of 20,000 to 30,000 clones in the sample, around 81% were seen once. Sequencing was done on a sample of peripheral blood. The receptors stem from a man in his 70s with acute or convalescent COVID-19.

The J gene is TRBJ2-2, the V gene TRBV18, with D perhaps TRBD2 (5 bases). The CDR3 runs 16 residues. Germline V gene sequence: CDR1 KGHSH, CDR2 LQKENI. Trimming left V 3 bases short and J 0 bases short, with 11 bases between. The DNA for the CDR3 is TGTGCCAGCTCACCTTATGAGGGATCGAACACCGGGGAGCTGTTTTTT. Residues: CASSPYEGSNTGELFF.

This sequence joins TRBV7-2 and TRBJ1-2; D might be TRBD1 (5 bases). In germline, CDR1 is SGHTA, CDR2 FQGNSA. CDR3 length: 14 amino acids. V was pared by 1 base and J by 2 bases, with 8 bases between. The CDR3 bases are TGTGCCAGCAGCTTAGAAGCAGGGAACTATGGCTACACCTTC. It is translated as CASSLEAGNYGYTF.

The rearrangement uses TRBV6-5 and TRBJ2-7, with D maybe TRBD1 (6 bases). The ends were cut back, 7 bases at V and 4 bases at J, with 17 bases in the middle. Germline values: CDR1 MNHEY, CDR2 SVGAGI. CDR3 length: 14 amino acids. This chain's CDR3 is CASNMQGGPYEQYF. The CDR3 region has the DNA TGTGCCAGCAACATGCAAGGGGGACCATACGAGCAGTACTTC.

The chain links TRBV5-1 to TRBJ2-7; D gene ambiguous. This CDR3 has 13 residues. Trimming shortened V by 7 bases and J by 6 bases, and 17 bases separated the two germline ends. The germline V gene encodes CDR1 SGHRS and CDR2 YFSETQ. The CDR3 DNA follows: TGCGCCAGCGGCGTAGAGAGTTCGGGCGAGCAGTACTTC. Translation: CASGVESSGEQYF.